The sequence of this TCR beta chain was determined in a study of a mutant IDH1 vaccine in newly diagnosed glioma. Study background: Scheduled for weeks 1, 3, 5, 7, 11, 15, 19 and 23, eight vaccinations were given to patients. Standard pretreatment was either radiotherapy, temozolomide, or, for most, radiochemotherapy with temozolomide. Treated patients, about 60% male and roughly 40% female, averaged 40.4 years of age.

Time point here: week 11, during vaccination. Vaccinated patients received 300 ug of mutant IDH1 20-mer peptide per dose, with topical imiquimod. Germline CDR1 and CDR2: SGHNT and YYREEE (reference sequence). The length of the CDR3 is 17 residues. V lost 0 bases, J lost 2 bases, and 6 bases stayed unmatched. Some clones are missing from TCRdb's copy, which holds only in-frame ones; the method was immunoSEQ multiplex PCR. The table lists 40,000 or so clones, about 83% of them singletons. The sample holds one count of this clone. Its antigen remains unidentified. Sample: PBMCs, taken from a glioma patient whose treatment included an IDH1 peptide vaccine. The TCR was taken from a man aged 35-49 years with glioma. The chain joins TRBV5-4 to TRBJ2-3, with TRBD2 matching over 10 bases. CDR3 sequence: CASSLAGAGGPTDTQYF. The CDR3 bases are TGTGCCAGCAGCTTGGCCGGAGCGGGAGGGCCCACAGATACGCAGTATTTT.